This passage covers 14 T cell receptor beta chains from one sample sequenced in a study of blood T cell repertoires in COVID-19 (dated by TCRdb to the early 2020s). The library was made by the immunoSEQ multiplex PCR assay. TCRdb carries this immuneACCESS record with in-frame sequences only. Its versions omit some clonotypes, under half of them owing to an unresolved V gene in the studies checked, with the rest unexplained. The sample table shows 210,000 or so clones, and around 86% are seen once. The ten largest clones take up roughly 4.5% of the sample. The sample was peripheral blood. These receptors were collected from a man aged 50 or older with acute or convalescent COVID-19.

V is TRBV5-1 and J is TRBJ1-1; D is unclear. Germline CDR1 is SGHRS and CDR2 is YFSETQ. CDR3 size: 13 residues. Trimming cost V 9 bases and J 5 bases, with 17 bases left between them. Written as DNA, the CDR3 is TGCGCCACGCGAGCCTCGGGAGTAACTGAAGCTTTCTTT. Its protein is CATRASGVTEAFF.

For the CDR3, the DNA is TGTGCCAGCAGGGGACAGAACTATGGCTACACCTTC. As protein: CASRGQNYGYTF. V usage is TRBV12-3 or TRBV12-4 and J usage is TRBJ1-2; 7 bases align to TRBD1. CDR3 length: 12 amino acids. Trimming took 6 bases from V and 2 from J; bases not matched to a gene: 0.

The chain joins TRBV5-1 to TRBJ2-3; tentative D call: TRBD1 (5 bases). This CDR3 comprises 15 residues. Germline V CDR1 and CDR2: SGHRS, YFSETQ. V shed 2 bases and J shed 0 bases, with 10 bases lying between them. The CDR3 protein is CASSFQGSSTDTQYF. DNA for the CDR3: TGCGCCAGCAGCTTCCAGGGCTCTAGCACAGATACGCAGTATTTT.

This sequence joins TRBV18 and TRBJ1-2; D is unresolved. This CDR3 has 13 amino acids. Germline assignment: CDR1 KGHSH and CDR2 LQKENI. V lost 0 bases and J lost 5, with 7 bases in between. As DNA, the CDR3 is TGTGCCAGCTCACCACCCTCGGTATATGGCTACACCTTC. It specifies CASSPPSVYGYTF.

The chain's CDR3 is CASMNTGRNYNEQFF. DNA of the CDR3: TGCGCCAGCATGAATACTGGGAGAAACTACAATGAGCAGTTCTTC. The chain couples TRBV5-1 to TRBJ2-1; perhaps TRBD2 as D (5 bases). CDR3 size: 15 residues. Germline lookup yields CDR1 SGHRS and CDR2 YFSETQ. Trimming took off 6 bases at V and 3 bases at J, with 16 bases between the two ends.

The rearrangement links TRBV2 to TRBJ1-2; TRBD1 matches at 7 bases. Germline lookup yields CDR1 SNHLY and CDR2 FYNNEI. The CDR3 totals 14 residues. V was pared by 6 bases and J by 5 bases, with 9 bases of the junction left unmatched. In DNA form, the CDR3 reads TGTGCCAGCAGGCCCGCCACAGGGGAGTATGGCTACACCTTC. Translated, it gives CASRPATGEYGYTF.

The rearrangement links TRBV14 to TRBJ1-1, with 7 nucleotides matching TRBD1. The CDR3 consists of 14 residues. Germline V CDR1 and CDR2: SGHDN, FVKESK. V trimming: 4 bases; J trimming: 4 bases; junction bases outside the gene matches: 6. In DNA, the CDR3 is TGTGCCAGCAGCCCCCATCAGGGGGGCACTGAAGCTTTCTTT. It translates to CASSPHQGGTEAFF.

This chain uses TRBV3-1 (or the pseudogene TRBV3-2) with TRBJ1-2, with D unresolved. V gave up 2 bases and J gave up 8 bases, with 18 bases separating them. The CDR3 has 15 residues. In germline, CDR1 is LGHDT, CDR2 YNNKEL (reference sequence). DNA of the CDR3: TGTGCCAGCAGCCAAAGATTGAAAAGTGCGGCAGGCTACACCTTC. Protein: CASSQRLKSAAGYTF.

On this clone itself: Additional DNA sequences in this sample encode the identical CDR3. The genes are TRBV19 and TRBJ1-6; D is ambiguous. Trimming took 6 bases from V and 0 from J, leaving 6 bases between them. Germline V gives CDR1 LNHDA, CDR2 SQIVND (reference sequence). The CDR3 extends over 14 amino acids. CDR3 sequence (DNA): TGTGCCAGTAGGGGGAGCTCCTATAATTCACCCCTCCACTTT. Translating gives CASRGSSYNSPLHF. Full variable domain (outside the CDR3, taken from reference TRBV19 and TRBJ1-6): DGGITQSPKYLFRKEGQNVTLSCEQNLNHDAMYWYRQDPGQGLRLIYYSQIVNDFQKGDIAEGYSVSREKKESFPLTVTSAQKNPTAFYLCASRGSSYNSPLHFGNGTRLTVT.

This clone was seen once. The chain employs TRBV6-1 and TRBJ1-2, with TRBD1 identical over 7 bases. This CDR3 is built from 14 residues. V trimming: 0 bases; J trimming: 5 bases; junction bases outside the gene matches: 3. Looked up from germline, CDR1 is MNHNS and CDR2 is SASEGT. The CDR3 reads CASSEASGGYGYTF. CDR3 coding DNA: TGTGCCAGCAGTGAAGCTTCAGGGGGTTATGGCTACACCTTC.

The rearrangement uses TRBV27 and TRBJ1-2; TRBD1 agrees at 9 bases. The CDR3 consists of 15 residues. Trimming cost V 6 bases and J 0 bases; bases outside gene matches: 5. The germline CDR1 and CDR2 sequences are MNHEY and SMNVEV (reference sequence). In nucleotides, the CDR3 is TGTGCCAGCAGGGTGACAGGGGGACCTAACTATGGCTACACCTTC. Amino acid sequence: CASRVTGGPNYGYTF.

This clone is a singleton in its sample. This chain links TRBV5-5 with TRBJ1-3; 9 bases agree with TRBD1. The CDR3 spans 17 residues. Germline V gives CDR1 SGHKS, CDR2 YYEKEE (reference sequence). Unmatched junction bases numbered 8, after V lost 2 bases and J lost 2 bases. DNA for the CDR3: TGTGCCAGCAGCTTTGGCGACAGGGGGAAGGCTGGAAACACCATATATTTT. Translating it yields CASSFGDRGKAGNTIYF.

The chain joins TRBV15 to TRBJ1-2, with 7 bases lining up with TRBD1. Germline loops: CDR1 LNHNV, CDR2 YYDKDF (reference sequence). J lost 4 bases, V lost 1 base, and 12 bases had no gene match. The CDR3 covers 17 residues. This CDR3 is CATSRGGAQQGFYGYTF. CDR3 bases: TGTGCCACCAGCAGAGGTGGGGCGCAACAGGGGTTCTATGGCTACACCTTC.

The CDR3 nucleotides read TGTGCCAGCAGCCAAGAGGCAGTGAACACTGAAGCTTTCTTT. It encodes CASSQEAVNTEAFF. The chain couples TRBV3-1 (or the pseudogene TRBV3-2) to TRBJ1-1, with D unresolved. The CDR3 is made up of 14 amino acids. V was shortened by 0 bases and J by 0 bases, with 5 bases between the two germline ends. The germline CDR1 and CDR2 sequences are LGHDT and YNNKEL (reference sequence).